These 32 T cell receptor beta chains originate from one sample sequenced in a study of response to subunit inactivated influenza vaccine. Each CDR3 protein is one row after TCRdb ran MiXCR on the RT-PCR reads. The sample contains hundreds of thousands of distinct CDR3 sequences, about an eighth of which appear only once. Sequenced here: PBMCs from blood, sampled 40 to 50 days after vaccination. These receptors originate from a man over 45 who received an inactivated influenza vaccine.

This clonotype has only a few counts. This chain uses TRBV12-2 with TRBJ2-7; TRBD2 was called by the table and not checked on the DNA. TRBV12-2 counts as a pseudogene. This CDR3 is 17 amino acids long. The CDR3 DNA reads as TGTGCAAGTCGCTCCGGATGGAGGCCAGGCCCTGCCTACGAGCAGTACTTC. It encodes CASRSGWRPGPAYEQYF.

This chain connects TRBV5-1 to TRBJ2-2; a possible D gene is TRBD2 (5 bases). This CDR3 region has 15 residues. The V and J ends lost 6 bases and 4 bases respectively, with 16 bases between them. Germline V gene data show CDR1 as SGHRS and CDR2 as YFSETQ. The CDR3 reads CASTPRVGGTGELFF. The CDR3 DNA reads as TGCGCCAGCACCCCGCGGGTGGGCGGCACCGGGGAGCTGTTTTTT.

In its sample, this clonotype was seen a few times. CDR3 residues: CASSQDDRAGTAYEQYF. CDR3 nucleotides: TGCGCCAGCAGCCAAGATGACCGAGCGGGGACAGCCTACGAGCAGTACTTC. V is TRBV4-1 and J is TRBJ2-7; either TRBD1 or TRBD2 may supply D (7 bases each). Trimming cost V 0 bases and J 2 bases, with 17 bases left between them. The CDR3 extends over 17 amino acids. CDR1 is MGHRA, CDR2 YSYEKL, per germline.

V gene TRBV12-3 or TRBV12-4 combines with J gene TRBJ2-5, with D unclear. The CDR3 covers 13 residues. Trimming removed 2 bases at V and 1 base at J, with 5 bases between. CDR3 sequence reads: CASSLWIQETQYF. The DNA of the CDR3 is TGTGCCAGCAGTTTATGGATCCAAGAGACCCAGTACTTC.

The rearrangement links TRBV12-3 or TRBV12-4 to TRBJ2-5; 9 bases are shared with TRBD2. This CDR3 region has 15 residues. J lost 9 bases, V lost 6 bases, and 14 bases had no gene match. In nucleotides, the CDR3 is TGTGCCAGCAGCCCCCCCGGCGGGAGGGGGGGGGCCCAGTACTTC. Translated, it gives CASSPPGGRGGAQYF.

This clonotype was seen a few times. The chain links TRBV5-5 to TRBJ2-7, with 7 bases that match TRBD1. CDR3 length: 15 amino acids. The germline V gene has CDR1 SGHKS and CDR2 YYEKEE (reference sequence). V was pared by 2 bases and J by 4 bases, with 9 bases of the junction left unmatched. The CDR3 nucleotides read TGTGCCAGCAGCTTAACAGGGGACACATCTTACGAGCAGTACTTC. Translation: CASSLTGDTSYEQYF.

This chain links TRBV11-2 with TRBJ2-4, with D maybe TRBD2 (6 bases). The CDR3 has 16 residues. V was cut by 1 base and J by 4 bases, with 14 bases left in between. CDR1 and CDR2 (germline): SGHAT, FQNNGV. CDR3 protein: CASSLGRGREKNIQYF. CDR3 DNA sequence: TGTGCCAGCAGCTTAGGGAGGGGCAGGGAAAAAAACATTCAGTACTTC. Looking up the rest from reference TRBV11-2 and TRBJ2-4 gives the full variable domain: EAGVAQSPRYKIIEKRQSVAFWCNPISGHATLYWYQQILGQGPKLLIQFQNNGVVDDSQLPKDRFSAERLKGVDSTLKIQPAKLEDSAVYLCASSLGRGREKNIQYFGAGTRLSVL.

This clonotype was counted at least ten times. V usage is TRBV12-3 or TRBV12-4 and J usage is TRBJ2-7; TRBD1 agrees at 8 bases. The V and J ends lost 8 bases and 3 bases, in that order; junction bases with no gene match: 6. The CDR3 is 13 amino acids. CDR3 in DNA: TGTGCCAGCTCCAAGGGACAGGTCTACGAGCAGTACTTC. Translation gives CASSKGQVYEQYF.

This clonotype was detected only a few times. The chain is built from TRBV7-2 and TRBJ2-2; 7 nucleotides line up with TRBD2. Germline CDR1 SGHTA, CDR2 FQGNSA. Trimming removed 5 bases from V and 8 bases from J; junction bases left unmatched: 11. The CDR3 extends over 15 amino acids. The CDR3 region is CASSPTVAGAGELFF. Written as DNA, the CDR3 is TGTGCCAGCAGCCCCACCGTTGCGGGAGCAGGGGAGCTGTTTTTT.

V and J are TRBV4-3 and TRBJ2-2; 7 nucleotides match TRBD2. The CDR3 is 16 amino acids. Germline CDR1 LGHNA, CDR2 YSLEER. With 0 bases clipped from V and 10 bases from J, the junction kept 11 bases outside the gene matches. The CDR3 DNA reads TGCGCCAGCAGCCAAGAAAGCTACGGGGGGAGCGAGGAGCTGTTTTTT. It codes for CASSQESYGGSEELFF.

This clonotype was detected a few times. The J gene is TRBJ2-3, the V gene TRBV11-2; the D gene is possibly TRBD2 (6 bases). V was clipped by 1 base and J by 1 base, with 12 bases between them. This CDR3 is built from 16 residues. Germline V gives CDR1 SGHAT, CDR2 FQNNGV. CDR3 amino acids: CASSLVPGVGTDTQYF. The DNA for the CDR3 is TGTGCCAGCAGCTTAGTACCGGGGGTGGGCACAGATACGCAGTATTTT.

In this sample, this clonotype turned up a few times. This chain uses TRBV12-3 or TRBV12-4 with TRBJ2-3; D is undetermined. V was pared by 4 bases and J by 4 bases, with 9 bases between. This CDR3 is built from 13 residues. CDR3 coding DNA: TGTGCCAGCAGTTCCGCCAAAGCAGATACGCAGTATTTT. This encodes CASSSAKADTQYF.

Comment on this clonotype: It may be a read error: a sequence one base away is much more abundant. The chain links TRBV12-3 or TRBV12-4 to TRBJ2-7, with TRBD2 identical over 9 bases. Trimming removed 6 bases from V and 4 bases from J; junction bases left unmatched: 7. This CDR3 spans 14 amino acids. Here the CDR3 reads CASSGTSRSYEQYF. CDR3 coding DNA: TGTGCCAGCAGCGGGACTAGCAGGAGTTACGAGCAGTACTTC.

This clonotype occurred a few times. This sequence joins TRBV27 and TRBJ2-7; possibly TRBD2 for D (5 bases). The V end lost 0 bases, the J end lost 0 bases, and 12 bases lay between the germline ends. Germline values: CDR1 MNHEY, CDR2 SMNVEV (reference sequence). CDR3 length equals 16 residues. The CDR3 coding sequence is TGTGCCAGCAGTTTATCTGGCGGGTTTAGCTCCTACGAGCAGTACTTC. This encodes CASSLSGGFSSYEQYF.

This clonotype was seen a handful of times. V and J are TRBV27 and TRBJ2-7, with D perhaps given as TRBD1 or TRBD2 (6 bases each). This CDR3 is built from 15 residues. Per germline, CDR1 MNHEY and CDR2 SMNVEV (reference sequence). V lost 5 bases and J 6 bases, leaving 20 bases between the germline ends. As DNA, the CDR3 is TGTGCCAGCAGTCCGTCCTCTGGGGGGCATCGCGAGCAGTACTTC. Its translation is CASSPSSGGHREQYF.

The gene calls are TRBV3-1 and TRBJ2-7, with 11 bases that match TRBD2. V lost 0 bases to trimming and J lost 5 bases; unmatched junction nucleotides: 6. This CDR3 has 16 amino acids. Per the germline V gene, CDR1 is LGHDT and CDR2 is YNNKEL (reference sequence). As DNA, the CDR3 is TGTGCCAGCAGCCAAGACGTCACTAGCGGGAGTAACGAGCAGTACTTC. As protein: CASSQDVTSGSNEQYF.

The chain uses TRBV11-2 and TRBJ1-1; D not resolved. Germline V gene data show CDR1 as SGHAT and CDR2 as FQNNGV. The CDR3 contains 12 residues. The germline V and J ends were trimmed by 1 base and 10 bases, with 10 bases remaining between them. The CDR3 coding sequence is TGTGCCAGCAGCTTAGTCCCCAGCAGAGCTTTCTTT. Residues: CASSLVPSRAFF.

This clonotype was counted between two and nine times. The rearrangement uses TRBV6-5 and TRBJ1-1; the match to TRBD1 covers 9 bases. V shed 0 bases and J 5 bases; nucleotides not matched to a gene: 1. Germline CDR1 reads MNHEY; CDR2 reads SVGAGI. The CDR3 contains 14 residues. CDR3 region: CASSYSTGGTEAFF. The CDR3 nucleotides are TGTGCCAGCAGTTACTCGACAGGGGGGACTGAAGCTTTCTTT.

V is TRBV6-5 and J is TRBJ2-1, with 9 bases lining up with TRBD2. The CDR3 sequence is 15 residues long. Unmatched junction bases numbered 4, after V lost 1 base and J lost 6 bases. The germline gives CDR1 MNHEY, CDR2 SVGAGI. The CDR3 DNA is TGTGCCAGCAGTTACTATGCGGGGGGGACCAATGAGCAGTTCTTC. Protein: CASSYYAGGTNEQFF.

The chain joins TRBV20-1 to TRBJ2-5; D perhaps matches TRBD2 (5 bases). This CDR3 region has 14 residues. The V end was cut by 2 bases, the J end by 1 base, with 11 bases between. The germline CDR1 and CDR2 sequences are DFQATT and SNEGSKA (reference sequence). The CDR3 DNA follows: TGCAGTGCTAGAAGCGGAAGGCCCCAAGAGACCCAGTACTTC. As protein: CSARSGRPQETQYF.

There are a few counts of this clonotype. The chain combines TRBV12-3 or TRBV12-4 with TRBJ2-3; D possibly matches TRBD1 or TRBD2 (6 bases each). Deletions cut 2 bases from V and 2 bases from J, with 14 bases between. There are 16 residues in the CDR3. CDR3 nucleotides: TGTGCCAGCAGTTTACTGGGGGGCCCGAACACAGATACGCAGTATTTT. This encodes CASSLLGGPNTDTQYF.

This clonotype was found many times. The chain combines TRBV6-2 or TRBV6-3 with TRBJ2-1; D might be TRBD2 (5 bases). The CDR3 sequence is 17 residues long. Germline CDR1 MNHEY, CDR2 SVGEGT. V was cut by 4 bases and J by 7 bases, with 23 bases left in between. The CDR3: CASSSIRGLGPGNEQFF. DNA of the CDR3: TGTGCCAGCAGTTCAATTAGAGGGCTGGGCCCGGGGAATGAGCAGTTCTTC.

The gene calls are TRBV7-2 and TRBJ2-7, with TRBD2 matching over 8 bases. This CDR3 has 15 residues. V shed 0 bases and J 1 base; nucleotides not matched to a gene: 2. Germline lookup yields CDR1 SGHTA and CDR2 FQGNSA. The CDR3 spells CASSLAQRGSYEQYF. DNA of the CDR3: TGTGCCAGCAGCTTAGCGCAGCGGGGGTCCTACGAGCAGTACTTC. Full variable domain (rest looked up from reference TRBV7-2 and TRBJ2-7): GAGVSQSPSNKVTEKGKDVELRCDPISGHTALYWYRQSLGQGLEFLIYFQGNSAPDKSGLPSDRFSAERTGGSVSTLTIQRTQQEDSAVYLCASSLAQRGSYEQYFGPGTRLTVT.

This clonotype came up many times. The DNA of the CDR3 is TGTGCCAGCAGTCGATCGACAGGCCTCAGTGGCTACACCTTC. It translates to CASSRSTGLSGYTF. V usage is TRBV6-1 and J usage is TRBJ1-2, with D possibly matching TRBD1 (6 bases). The CDR3 runs to 14 residues. V dropped 5 bases and J dropped 7 bases, with 17 bases sitting between them. Germline CDR1 is MNHNS and CDR2 is SASEGT.

This clonotype was seen a handful of times. The chain is built from TRBV11-2 and TRBJ2-7; no clear D gene. V was pared by 1 base and J by 3 bases, with 10 bases between. The CDR3 consists of 14 residues. Germline CDR1 is SGHAT and CDR2 is FQNNGV. The CDR3 reads CASSLGPRYYEQYF. DNA for the CDR3: TGTGCCAGCAGCTTAGGGCCCAGGTACTACGAGCAGTACTTC.

This clonotype was detected many times. This chain connects TRBV5-6 to TRBJ2-1; 10 nucleotides align to TRBD1. Germline values: CDR1 SGHDT, CDR2 YYEEEE. J was trimmed by 7 bases and V by 4 bases; bases with no gene match: 8. This CDR3 is 15 amino acids long. This chain's CDR3 is CASSRDRGRWNEQFF. DNA for the CDR3: TGTGCCAGCAGCCGTGACAGGGGGCGGTGGAATGAGCAGTTCTTC.

This clonotype was seen at least ten times. This chain uses TRBV5-1 with TRBJ2-3; TRBD1 matches 10 bases. The V gene's germline CDR1 is SGHRS and CDR2 YFSETQ. The length of the CDR3 is 13 residues. V lost 7 bases and J lost 2; bases outside the gene matches: 1. CDR3 amino acids: CASGTGDTDTQYF. In DNA, the CDR3 is TGCGCCAGCGGGACAGGGGACACAGATACGCAGTATTTT. The variable domain in full, with the rest retrieved from reference TRBV5-1 and TRBJ2-3, is KAGVTQTPRYLIKTRGQQVTLSCSPISGHRSVSWYQQTPGQGLQFLFEYFSETQRNKGNFPGRFSGRQFSNSRSEMNVSTLELGDSALYLCASGTGDTDTQYFGPGTRLTVL.

This clonotype turned up a few times. The chain links TRBV7-9 to TRBJ2-3, with 9 bases aligning to TRBD2. In germline, CDR1 is SEHNR, CDR2 FQNEAQ (reference sequence). This CDR3 region has 15 residues. The ends lost 3 bases at V and 5 bases at J; junction bases unmatched: 6. The CDR3 here is CASSLSGAGGDTQYF. CDR3 coding DNA: TGTGCCAGCAGCTTGTCAGGAGCGGGGGGAGATACGCAGTATTTT.

This clonotype was observed a few times. The chain joins TRBV20-1 to TRBJ1-5; 8 nucleotides agree with TRBD1. The CDR3 runs to 13 residues. Germline V gives CDR1 DFQATT, CDR2 SNEGSKA (reference sequence). Here the CDR3 DNA reads TGCAGCGCCGGACAGGGCTTAGGTCAGCCCCAGCATTTT. Translated: CSAGQGLGQPQHF.

A few counts support this clonotype. A junction end diverges from the germline sequence, so it may reflect a read error. J is TRBJ2-5 and V is TRBV29-1; D not resolved. This CDR3 has 13 residues. Looked up from germline, CDR1 is SQVTM and CDR2 is ANQGSEA. The CDR3 sequence is CSAETDHQDTQYF. Here the CDR3 DNA reads TGCAGCGCAGAGACGGACCACCAAGATACCCAGTACTTC.

This clonotype occurred a few times. This chain joins TRBV9 and TRBJ1-2; 7 nucleotides line up with TRBD1. CDR3 length equals 15 residues. The germline V gene encodes CDR1 SGDLS and CDR2 YYNGEE. V lost 3 bases and J lost 4; bases outside the gene matches: 9. CDR3 DNA sequence: TGTGCCAGCAGCGCGACAACAGGGGTGGGCTATGGCTACACCTTC. This translates into CASSATTGVGYGYTF.

The chain joins TRBV5-1 to TRBJ2-5; 9 nucleotides align to TRBD1. The CDR3 is made up of 15 amino acids. Unmatched junction bases numbered 5, after V lost 4 bases and J lost 1 base. Germline V gene sequence: CDR1 SGHRS, CDR2 YFSETQ. The CDR3 loop is CASSAGQGTQETQYF. For the CDR3, the DNA is TGCGCCAGCAGCGCCGGACAGGGGACCCAAGAGACCCAGTACTTC.